The T cell receptor (beta chain) under discussion was sequenced for a study of blood T cell repertoires in COVID-19. Study-level information: Collection of acute and convalescent COVID-19 samples took place in the United States, Italy and Spain. Sources were T cells, B-cell-depleted T cells, or PBMCs; the material itself was cDNA or gDNA.

Authors' data handling: The authors estimated nucleated cell counts from reference gene primer amplification. Here immunoSEQ multiplex PCR was the method, and the copy in TCRdb shows in-frame clones only, minus some. The DNA gave D and trimming, while V, J and clone size come from that table. The sample includes fewer than 35,000 clones, around 85% of them seen just once. This clone was observed once. Germline CDR1 is WSHSY and CDR2 is SAAADI. The CDR3 loop spans 17 amino acids. V was clipped by 6 bases and J by 1 base; unmatched bases: 7. This TCR derives from a man aged 55 to 70 with active COVID-19. The chain combines TRBV10-2 with TRBJ2-4, with 12 bases matching TRBD1. Input material: peripheral blood. The CDR3, as DNA: TGCGCCAGCAGGTTCGGGACAGGGGGCGCCGCCAAAAACATTCAGTACTTC. Its translation is CASRFGTGGAAKNIQYF.